This T cell receptor (beta chain) came from a study of resident and recirculating memory T cells in vitiligo. Generated by immunoSEQ multiplex PCR, the TCRdb table keeps only in-frame clones and is missing some. The table shows tens of thousands of clones, with just over 90% occurring only once. This clone was counted a single time. The ends lost 4 bases at V and 6 bases at J; junction bases unmatched: 5. The CDR3 is 13 residues long. Looked up from germline, CDR1 is SGHTA and CDR2 is FQGTGA. V is TRBV7-3 and J is TRBJ1-1, with 7 positions matching TRBD1. The TCR was taken from a male donor with vitiligo. Sequencing was performed on blood. CDR3 in DNA: TGTGCCAGCAGCTCGACAGGGTGGCCTGAAGCTTTCTTT. Its translation: CASSSTGWPEAFF.